This T cell receptor (beta chain) was obtained from a study of cytomegalovirus exposure and HLA in healthy donors. Amplification used 60 Vbeta primers and 13 Jbeta primers. The method was immunoSEQ multiplex PCR; TCRdb's version includes in-frame clones alone and lacks a portion of them. The sample lists about 130,000 clones, nearly 85% occurring once. This clone was observed a single time. Its antigen is not identified. The study, taken as a whole, reports: TCR beta V segments were, for the most part, productive about 87% or about 30% of the time in an earlier analysis. In a later analysis, several top co-occurrence clusters appeared linked to parvovirus B19, influenza, CMV and Epstein-Barr virus. On later analysis, the bulk of CMV-associated TCR beta chains appeared to be HLA-restricted.

At the time of sampling, donors were nominally healthy, though unrecorded immune exposures were likely. The receptor's source is a boy aged 5-17 years in good health and CMV-seronegative. The sequenced sample consisted of PBMCs.

The CDR3 DNA is TGTGCCAGTAGTATAGATGGGCGGGCGAACACTGAAGCTTTCTTT. Its protein product is CASSIDGRANTEAFF. The V gene is TRBV19, the J gene TRBJ1-1; D gene ambiguous. CDR1 is LNHDA, CDR2 SQIVND, per germline (reference sequence). The CDR3 totals 15 residues. Trimming pared 0 bases from V and 1 base from J, leaving 9 bases between.